A single sample is the source of the 15 T cell receptor beta chains below, sequenced in a study of T cell responses to AZD1222 COVID-19 vaccine. The method was immunoSEQ multiplex PCR; TCRdb's version includes in-frame clones alone and lacks a portion of them. The sample has about 88,000 clones, less than 95% seen once; the top ten hold about 5%. Sequencing was performed on peripheral blood, taken 28 days after the second AZD1222 dose. Receptors were obtained from an adult who received the AZD1222 COVID-19 vaccine.

The V gene is TRBV2, the J gene TRBJ2-1, with TRBD1 matching over 9 bases. Per germline, CDR1 SNHLY and CDR2 FYNNEI. The ends lost 8 bases at V and 3 bases at J; junction bases unmatched: 8. This CDR3 region has 15 residues. DNA for the CDR3: TGTGCCAGCTCATCCGACAGGGGGTACTACAATGAGCAGTTCTTC. Amino acids: CASSSDRGYYNEQFF.

The rearrangement joins TRBV25-1 to TRBJ1-1, with D hard to call. The CDR3 extends over 15 amino acids. In germline, CDR1 is MGHDK, CDR2 SYGVNS. V was trimmed by 6 bases and J by 0 bases, leaving 14 bases between them. CDR3 amino acids: CASSAFLGMNTEAFF. In nucleotides, the CDR3 is TGTGCCAGCAGCGCCTTCTTAGGGATGAACACTGAAGCTTTCTTT.

This clone was detected once. The V call is TRBV3-1 (or the pseudogene TRBV3-2), the J call TRBJ2-5; a possible D gene is TRBD1 (5 bases). The CDR3 is 15 amino acids. The V gene lost 4 bases and the J gene lost 5 bases, with 17 bases spanning the gap. Germline lookup yields CDR1 LGHDT and CDR2 YNNKEL (reference sequence). The CDR3 sequence is CASSPRVLVVETQYF. The DNA of the CDR3 is TGTGCCAGCAGCCCCAGGGTGTTGGTAGTGGAGACCCAGTACTTC.

The J gene is TRBJ1-5, the V gene TRBV3-1 (or the pseudogene TRBV3-2), with 7 bases that match TRBD1. Germline loops: CDR1 LGHDT, CDR2 YNNKEL (reference sequence). This CDR3 has 14 amino acids. V lost 4 bases and J lost 3; bases outside the gene matches: 3. The CDR3: CASSRDRTNQPQHF. Written as DNA, the CDR3 is TGTGCCAGCAGCCGGGACAGAACCAATCAGCCCCAGCATTTT.

This clone was observed once. The genes are TRBV19 and TRBJ1-5; possible D gene TRBD1, 6 bases. The CDR3 spans 16 residues. From germline, CDR1 is LNHDA and CDR2 SQIVND (reference sequence). The V gene lost 5 bases and the J gene lost 9 bases, with 23 bases spanning the gap. CDR3 coding DNA: TGTGCCAGTAGTCAAAGGGACACCAAGGTCCCAGGGCCCCAGCATTTT. The encoded protein is CASSQRDTKVPGPQHF.

The chain joins TRBV13 to TRBJ2-2; D unclear. Per germline, CDR1 PRHDT and CDR2 FYEKMQ (reference sequence). This CDR3 region has 12 residues. Trimming shortened V by 1 base and J by 5 bases, and 2 bases separated the two germline ends. The CDR3 is CASSLETGELFF. As DNA, the CDR3 is TGTGCCAGCAGCTTAGAGACCGGGGAGCTGTTTTTT. Filled out from reference TRBV13 and TRBJ2-2, the complete variable domain reads AAGVIQSPRHLIKEKRETATLKCYPIPRHDTVYWYQQGPGQDPQFLISFYEKMQSDKGSIPDRFSAQQFSDYHSELNMSSLELGDSALYFCASSLETGELFFGEGSRLTVL.

The chain carries TRBV5-1 and TRBJ2-3, with TRBD2 matching over 11 bases. This CDR3 region has 18 residues. Germline V CDR1 and CDR2: SGHRS, YFSETQ. The trim removed 4 bases at V and 1 base at J, leaving 11 bases unmatched. The CDR3, as DNA: TGCGCCAGCAGCGCTTCGCCAACTAGCGGGGGAGGCACAGATACGCAGTATTTT. Protein product: CASSASPTSGGGTDTQYF.

This clone was seen a few times. The rearrangement uses TRBV6-6 and TRBJ2-7; D is possibly TRBD1 or TRBD2 (5 bases each). The CDR3 length is 15 residues. Germline CDR1 is MNHNY and CDR2 is SVGAGI (reference sequence). Trimming took 6 bases from V and 7 from J, leaving 22 bases between them. For the CDR3, the DNA is TGTGCCAGCAGAGGAGGAGACTTGCCCTGGGGGGAGCAGTACTTC. The encoded protein is CASRGGDLPWGEQYF.

The DNA for the CDR3 is TGTGCCAGCAGCTGGGACATAGGCAGGGAACAGCAGTACTTC. This encodes CASSWDIGREQQYF. This chain connects TRBV7-2 to TRBJ2-7; maybe TRBD1 (6 bases). The CDR3 spans 14 residues. Between the trimmed V and J ends, which lost 4 bases and 8 bases, there was a span of 18 bases. CDR1 is SGHTA and CDR2 is FQGNSA in the germline V gene.

The chain's CDR3 is CASSQGASTGELFF. The CDR3 DNA is TGTGCCAGCAGCCAAGGCGCGTCCACCGGGGAGCTGTTTTTT. The chain combines TRBV3-1 (or the pseudogene TRBV3-2) with TRBJ2-2; no firm D call. The germline V gene encodes CDR1 LGHDT and CDR2 YNNKEL (reference sequence). Trimming took off 1 base at V and 4 bases at J, with 7 bases between the two ends. The CDR3 has 14 amino acids.

The chain carries TRBV19 and TRBJ1-5, with D tentatively TRBD1 (5 bases). Trimming removed 4 bases at V and 0 bases at J, with 10 bases between. The CDR3 has 15 residues. Germline assignment: CDR1 LNHDA and CDR2 SQIVND (reference sequence). The CDR3 DNA is TGTGCCAGTAGTAGGGACCTAGATAGCAATCAGCCCCAGCATTTT. This sequence encodes CASSRDLDSNQPQHF.

This clone has just a few counts. The rearrangement uses TRBV27 and TRBJ2-1, with 8 positions matching TRBD1. The CDR3 contains 15 residues. The V gene end was trimmed by 7 bases and the J gene end by 0 bases; junction bases not matched to a gene: 5. Germline V lookup: CDR1 MNHEY, CDR2 SMNVEV (reference sequence). The CDR3 nucleotides are TGTGCCAGCAAACGACAGGGGTACTCCTACAATGAGCAGTTCTTC. As protein: CASKRQGYSYNEQFF.

This rearrangement joins TRBV5-5 to TRBJ1-2; 8 bases align to TRBD1. This CDR3 has 13 amino acids. In germline, CDR1 is SGHKS, CDR2 YYEKEE (reference sequence). V dropped 6 bases and J dropped 5; count of bases not matched to a gene: 6. The CDR3 sequence is CASNSDRAYGYTF. The CDR3 DNA is TGTGCCAGCAACTCGGACAGGGCTTATGGCTACACCTTC. The full variable domain, in which reference TRBV5-5 and TRBJ1-2 provide the parts outside the CDR3, is DAGVTQSPTHLIKTRGQQVTLRCSPISGHKSVSWYQQVLGQGPQFIFQYYEKEERGRGNFPDRFSARQFPNYSSELNVNALLLGDSALYLCASNSDRAYGYTFGSGTRLTVV.

This chain joins TRBV2 and TRBJ2-7; 10 positions match TRBD2. The CDR3 consists of 14 residues. Germline V gene lookup returns CDR1 SNHLY and CDR2 FYNNEI. The J segment lost 5 bases and the V segment lost 7 bases, leaving 8 bases of the junction unmatched. In DNA, the CDR3 is TGTGCCAGCAAGAGGGGGACTAGCGTGAACGAGCAGTACTTC. Translated: CASKRGTSVNEQYF.

The V gene is TRBV5-1, the J gene TRBJ1-6; D is unresolved. V lost 1 base and J lost 6, with 14 bases in between. CDR1 and CDR2 (germline): SGHRS, YFSETQ. The CDR3 loop spans 16 amino acids. CDR3 in DNA: TGCGCCAGCAGCTTGTCGGCCGACTTTGGTAATTCACCCCTCCACTTT. This codes for CASSLSADFGNSPLHF.